What follows describes a single TCR beta chain. The antigen remains undetermined. Treatment indicated: roughly 10-day PBMC culture with coronavirus spike peptide pools or control peptides (ViraFEST assay). From the unexposed donor, CD4+ T cells were collected ahead of the COVID-19 pandemic (2011-2018). CDR1 and CDR2 (germline): SGHTA, FQGNSA. The V and J ends lost 5 bases and 4 bases, in that order; junction bases with no gene match: 9. This CDR3 region has 16 residues. Scientists ran DNA taken from cultured CD4+ T cells through the Oncomine TCR Beta short-read assay for sequencing. One entry per CDR3 protein, called by TCRdb with MiXCR from the PCR reads. The table has thousands of distinct CDR3 sequences, 46% seen once. The sample comes from a study of vaccination and CD4 T cells after COVID-19.

The origin of this receptor is a human donor in good health. The source material was CD4+ T cells from blood, cultured in vitro. V and J are TRBV7-2 and TRBJ2-2, with 8 bases matching TRBD1. The CDR3 sequence is CASSITGGMSTGELFF. In nucleotides, the CDR3 is TGTGCCAGCAGCATTACAGGGGGAATGAGCACCGGGGAGCTGTTTTTT.